Shown below are 15 T cell receptor beta chains from a single sample sequenced in a study of blood T cells in healthy people across ages. Through a sample-barcoded 5' primer and a J-beta primer mix, a second PCR was run for roughly 7 to 11 cycles. TCRdb independently ran MiXCR on the 5' RACE reads; one entry per CDR3 protein. The sample holds some 670,000 distinct CDR3 sequences, approximately 52% seen once. The sequenced material came from blood. The receptors shown here come from an elderly woman in good health.

This chain joins TRBV7-8 and TRBJ1-1; D possibly corresponds to TRBD1 (6 bases). The germline V and J ends were trimmed by 2 bases and 3 bases, with 16 bases remaining between them. Germline loops: CDR1 SGHVS, CDR2 FQNEAQ. This CDR3 region has 16 residues. The CDR3 sequence: CASSLYRGQGYTEAFF. In nucleotides, the CDR3 is TGTGCCAGCAGCTTATATCGAGGGCAGGGGTACACTGAAGCTTTCTTT.

This clonotype was picked up a small number of times. The gene calls are TRBV5-1 and TRBJ1-5, with D possibly TRBD1 on 5 matching bases. Looked up from germline, CDR1 is SGHRS and CDR2 is YFSETQ. The CDR3 is made up of 13 amino acids. With 4 bases removed from V and 5 bases from J, the gap between germline ends came to 10 bases. In DNA form, the CDR3 reads TGCGCCAGCAGCGTGGGGGTGGATCAGCCCCAGCATTTT. Translating gives CASSVGVDQPQHF.

Points on this clonotype: A much larger clone differs from this one at a single base, so this may be a read error. This chain connects TRBV10-3 to TRBJ2-1, with 13 bases that match TRBD2. V dropped 8 bases and J dropped 7; count of bases not matched to a gene: 5. This CDR3 is built from 14 residues. CDR1 is ENHRY and CDR2 is SYGVKD in the germline V gene. The CDR3 loop is CAIGGLAGANEQFF. The CDR3 nucleotides are TGTGCCATCGGTGGACTAGCGGGAGCTAATGAGCAGTTCTTC.

The chain couples TRBV6-5 to TRBJ1-5; D may be TRBD1 (6 bases). Trimming removed 5 bases at V and 3 bases at J, with 11 bases between. In germline, CDR1 is MNHEY, CDR2 SVGAGI. This CDR3 comprises 14 residues. The CDR3 DNA reads as TGTGCCAGCAGTCGAGGGGGGCTCAATCAGCCCCAGCATTTT. Translated, it gives CASSRGGLNQPQHF.

DNA of the CDR3: TGTGCCAGCGCCACCCGACAGGTCCCCTCCTACGAGCAGTACTTC. It codes for CASATRQVPSYEQYF. This chain uses TRBV13 with TRBJ2-7, with a possible D match to TRBD1 (6 bases). The CDR3 length is 15 residues. The germline CDR1 and CDR2 sequences are PRHDT and FYEKMQ (reference sequence). Trimming cost V 8 bases and J 0 bases, with 17 bases left between them.

The chain employs TRBV5-1 and TRBJ2-1; TRBD2 is a possible D gene (6 bases). The CDR3 has 13 residues. Deletions cut 3 bases from V and 11 bases from J, with 15 bases between. Germline V CDR1 and CDR2: SGHRS, YFSETQ. The CDR3: CASSWDPGGQQFF. CDR3 sequence (DNA): TGCGCCAGCAGCTGGGACCCCGGGGGTCAGCAGTTCTTC.

The rearrangement links TRBV10-3 to TRBJ2-7; TRBD1 might be the D (5 bases). The CDR3 consists of 11 residues. V lost 6 bases to trimming and J lost 4 bases, with 7 bases between them. Germline lookup yields CDR1 ENHRY and CDR2 SYGVKD. The CDR3 DNA reads TGTGCCATCAGGACAGCTTACGAGCAGTACTTC. Residues: CAIRTAYEQYF.

This clonotype was detected a few times. This CDR3 is CASSSDRGRLSSPLHF. The DNA of the CDR3 is TGTGCCAGCAGTTCTGACAGGGGTCGCCTTTCGTCACCCCTCCACTTT. The chain is built from TRBV27 and TRBJ1-6, with 8 bases aligning to TRBD1. V shed 4 bases, J shed 10 bases, and the junction held 12 bases outside the gene matches. CDR3 length: 16 residues. The germline V gene encodes CDR1 MNHEY and CDR2 SMNVEV (reference sequence).

In DNA, the CDR3 is TGTGCCAGCAGCCAAGTGACGGTGAGCTCCTACAATGAGCAGTACTTC. Amino acids: CASSQVTVSSYNEQYF. This chain links TRBV14 with TRBJ2-1; no clear D. The DNA end is more similar to TRBJ2-7, so the J call may be wrong. This CDR3 has 16 amino acids. Per the germline V gene, CDR1 is SGHDN and CDR2 is FVKESK.

This clonotype came up a few times. V usage is TRBV7-9 and J usage is TRBJ2-7; perhaps TRBD2 as D (7 bases). This CDR3 has 14 residues. Trimming shortened V by 5 bases and J by 7 bases, and 18 bases separated the two germline ends. Per germline, CDR1 SEHNR and CDR2 FQNEAQ (reference sequence). CDR3 residues: CASSPGVQGGEQYF. CDR3 DNA: TGTGCCAGCAGCCCAGGGGTCCAGGGAGGGGAGCAGTACTTC.

The table lists this clonotype with a few counts. This chain links TRBV20-1 with TRBJ2-1; TRBD2 agrees at 8 bases. The germline gives CDR1 DFQATT, CDR2 SNEGSKA (reference sequence). The CDR3 consists of 15 residues. J was trimmed by 0 bases and V by 6 bases; bases with no gene match: 7. In nucleotides, the CDR3 is TGCAGTGCGCGGACTAGCCCGATCTCCTACAATGAGCAGTTCTTC. It yields the protein CSARTSPISYNEQFF.

Details on this clonotype: A much larger clone sits a single nucleotide away, making a read error possible. The V and J genes are TRBV6-4 and TRBJ2-3; D assignment may be TRBD1 or TRBD2 (6 bases each). CDR1 is MRHNA and CDR2 is SNTAGT in the germline V gene. The CDR3 covers 17 residues. This CDR3 is CARSARGTQGRGDTQYF. In nucleotides, the CDR3 is TGTGCCCGCAGTGCTCGGGGGACACAGGGAAGAGGAGATACGCAGTATTTT.

For this clonotype: This sequence may be a read error, since a much larger clone differs from it by one base. J is TRBJ2-7 and V is TRBV2; D is perhaps TRBD2 (6 bases). Germline CDR1 SNHLY, CDR2 FYNNEI. Trimming pared 6 bases from V and 7 bases from J, leaving 19 bases between. The CDR3 runs 14 residues. CDR3 loop: CASRLGGPHNEQYF. In DNA, the CDR3 is TGTGCCAGCAGACTCGGGGGACCACACAATGAGCAGTACTTC.

This rearrangement joins TRBV11-2 to TRBJ2-3, with D perhaps matching TRBD1 (5 bases). V lost 0 bases to trimming and J lost 11 bases, with 9 bases between them. Per the germline V gene, CDR1 is SGHAT and CDR2 is FQNNGV. The CDR3 spans 12 residues. The CDR3 DNA follows: TGTGCCAGCAGCTTAGATTGGGGCGGGCAGTATTTT. Translated: CASSLDWGGQYF. Supplemented by reference TRBV11-2 and TRBJ2-3, the full variable domain reads EAGVAQSPRYKIIEKRQSVAFWCNPISGHATLYWYQQILGQGPKLLIQFQNNGVVDDSQLPKDRFSAERLKGVDSTLKIQPAKLEDSAVYLCASSLDWGGQYFGPGTRLTVL.

J is TRBJ2-5 and V is TRBV6-2 or TRBV6-3; 7 bases line up with TRBD1. V lost 2 bases, J lost 0 bases, and 3 bases stayed unmatched. Germline CDR1 MNHEY, CDR2 SVGEGT. The CDR3 runs 15 residues. The CDR3 sequence is CASSYGRGHQETQYF. The DNA of the CDR3 is TGTGCCAGCAGTTACGGAAGGGGGCACCAAGAGACCCAGTACTTC.